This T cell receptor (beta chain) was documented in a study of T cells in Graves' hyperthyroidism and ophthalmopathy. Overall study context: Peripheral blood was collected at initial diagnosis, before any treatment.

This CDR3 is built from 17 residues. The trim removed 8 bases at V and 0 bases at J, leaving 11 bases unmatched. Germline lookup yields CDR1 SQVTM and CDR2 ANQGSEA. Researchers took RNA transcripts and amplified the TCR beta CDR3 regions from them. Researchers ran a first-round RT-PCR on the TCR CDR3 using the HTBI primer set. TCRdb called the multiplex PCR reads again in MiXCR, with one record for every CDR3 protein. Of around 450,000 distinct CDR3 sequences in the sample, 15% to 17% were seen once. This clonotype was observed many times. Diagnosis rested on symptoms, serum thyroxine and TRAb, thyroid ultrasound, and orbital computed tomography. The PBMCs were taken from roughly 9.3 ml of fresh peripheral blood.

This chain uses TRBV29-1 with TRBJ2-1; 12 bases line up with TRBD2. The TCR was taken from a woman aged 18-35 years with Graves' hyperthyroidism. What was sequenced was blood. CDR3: CSSWDGLAGSSYNEQFF. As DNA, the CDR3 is TGCAGCTCGTGGGACGGACTAGCGGGGAGCTCCTACAATGAGCAGTTCTTC.